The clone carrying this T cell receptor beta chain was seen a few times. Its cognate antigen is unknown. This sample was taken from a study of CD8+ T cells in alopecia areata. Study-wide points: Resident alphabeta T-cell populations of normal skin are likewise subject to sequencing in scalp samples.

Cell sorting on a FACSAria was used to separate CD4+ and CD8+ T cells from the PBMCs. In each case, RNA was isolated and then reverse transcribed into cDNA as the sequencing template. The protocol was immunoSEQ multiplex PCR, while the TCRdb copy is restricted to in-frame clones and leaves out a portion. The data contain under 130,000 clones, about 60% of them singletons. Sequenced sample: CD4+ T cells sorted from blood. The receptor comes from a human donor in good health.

CDR3 DNA sequence: TGTGCCAGCAGCTTAAGGGCAGATACGCAGTATTTT. Protein product: CASSLRADTQYF. The chain carries TRBV11-2 and TRBJ2-3; D ambiguous. V gave up 2 bases and J gave up 4 bases, with 4 bases separating them. The CDR3 spans 12 residues. The germline V gene encodes CDR1 SGHAT and CDR2 FQNNGV.